This TCR beta chain was found in a study of CD8 T cells in Susac syndrome. Germline loops: CDR1 SEHNR, CDR2 FQNEAQ (reference sequence). V lost 5 bases and J 3 bases, leaving 17 bases between the germline ends. The CDR3 extends over 16 amino acids. Age- and sex-matched healthy donors served as the control group. The RNA input was 0.5 to 1 ug, and it was reverse transcribed with random hexamers. Across 54 Vbeta and 13 Jbeta, TCR beta CDR3 was amplified with immunoSEQ multiplex PCR. Using its own MiXCR run on the immunoSEQ multiplex PCR reads, TCRdb lists one record per CDR3 protein. Counted here are 110,000 or so distinct CDR3 sequences, around 90% occurring once; the ten biggest clones make up 0.13% to 0.15%.

This clonotype originated in a human donor in good health. V gene TRBV7-9 combines with J gene TRBJ2-1; TRBD2 is a possible D gene (7 bases). Sequencing input: CD4+ T cells from PBMCs. The chain's CDR3 is CASSGWEGGIYNEQFF. The CDR3 DNA reads TGTGCCAGCAGCGGGTGGGAGGGGGGAATCTACAATGAGCAGTTCTTC.